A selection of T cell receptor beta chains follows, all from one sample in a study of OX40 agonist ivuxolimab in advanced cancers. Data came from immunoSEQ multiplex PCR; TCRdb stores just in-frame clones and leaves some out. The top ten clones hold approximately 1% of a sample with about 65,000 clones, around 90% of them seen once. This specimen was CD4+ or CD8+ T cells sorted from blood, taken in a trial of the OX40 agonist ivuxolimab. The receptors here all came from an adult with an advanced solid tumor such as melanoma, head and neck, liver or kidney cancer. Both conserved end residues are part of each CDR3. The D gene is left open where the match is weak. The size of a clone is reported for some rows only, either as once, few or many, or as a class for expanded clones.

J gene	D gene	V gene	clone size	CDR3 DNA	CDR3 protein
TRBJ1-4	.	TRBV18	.	TGTGCCAGCTCAAAGGACACTCCTCCTGAAAAACTGTTTTTT	CASSKDTPPEKLFF
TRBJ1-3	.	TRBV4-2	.	TGTGCCAGCAGCCAAGAGACACGAAACACCATATATTTT	CASSQETRNTIYF
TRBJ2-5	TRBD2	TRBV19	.	TGTGCCAGTAGCACCGGGACTAGCGGGGGGTCGTACCAAGAGACCCAGTACTTC	CASSTGTSGGSYQETQYF
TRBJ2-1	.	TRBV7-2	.	TGTGCCAGCAGCTTAACGGGACAACCTTACAATGAGCAGTTCTTC	CASSLTGQPYNEQFF
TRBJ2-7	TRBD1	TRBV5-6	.	TGTGCCAGCAGCTTGGGGCAGGGGGCGAGGGAGCAGTACTTC	CASSLGQGAREQYF
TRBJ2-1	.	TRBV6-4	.	TGTGCCAGCAGTGAAACCCCGAGCTCCTACAATGAGCAGTTCTTC	CASSETPSSYNEQFF
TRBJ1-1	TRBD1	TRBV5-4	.	TGTGCCAGCGGGCGACAGGGGACGGGAAACACTGAAGCTTTCTTT	CASGRQGTGNTEAFF
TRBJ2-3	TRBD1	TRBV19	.	TGTGCCAGTAGTCCCCAGCGACAGGGATACGCAGATACGCAGTATTTT	CASSPQRQGYADTQYF
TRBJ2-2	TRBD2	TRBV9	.	TGTGCCAGCAGCGTAGTGGGACTAGCGGCCACCGGGGAGCTGTTTTTT	CASSVVGLAATGELFF
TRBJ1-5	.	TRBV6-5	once	TGTGCCAGCAGTGGAGGGAATAGCAATCAGCCCCAGCATTTT	CASSGGNSNQPQHF
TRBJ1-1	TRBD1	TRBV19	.	TGTGCCAGTAGTCTTATCGACAGGGCCACTGAAGCTTTCTTT	CASSLIDRATEAFF
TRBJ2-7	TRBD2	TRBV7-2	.	TGTGCCAGCAGCGATGGGGGGGCCTACGAGCAGTACTTC	CASSDGGAYEQYF
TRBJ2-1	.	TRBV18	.	TGTGCCAGCTCACCGAATACAGGGTCCCCCTACAATGAGCAGTTCTTC	CASSPNTGSPYNEQFF
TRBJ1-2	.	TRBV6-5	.	TGTGCCAGCAGAGAGGAACAGGGTCGCGACTATGGCTACACCTTC	CASREEQGRDYGYTF
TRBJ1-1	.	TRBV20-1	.	TGCAGTGCTATTTGGGGGACTGAAGCTTTCTTT	CSAIWGTEAFF
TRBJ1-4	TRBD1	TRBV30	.	TGTGCCTGGAGGGTCTTAGACAGGGTTGGGGAAAAACTGTTTTTT	CAWRVLDRVGEKLFF
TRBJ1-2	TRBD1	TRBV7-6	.	TGTGCCAGCAGCCCGGGACAGGACTTCTATGGCTACACCTTC	CASSPGQDFYGYTF
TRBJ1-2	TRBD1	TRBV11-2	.	TGTGCCAGCAGCCCAGACAGGGGGCGAGGCTACACCTTC	CASSPDRGRGYTF
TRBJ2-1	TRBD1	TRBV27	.	TGTGCCAGCAGAAAACAGGGGGCAAAGGAGCAGTTCTTC	CASRKQGAKEQFF
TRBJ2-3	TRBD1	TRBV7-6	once	TGTGCCAGCAGCTTAGGGACAGGGGGCACCACAGATACGCAGTATTTT	CASSLGTGGTTDTQYF
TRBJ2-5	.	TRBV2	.	TGTGCCAGCACCTCTACAGGGTTGGAGACCCAGTACTTC	CASTSTGLETQYF
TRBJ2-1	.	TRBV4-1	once	TGCGCCAGCAGGTTACAGGTGACCTCCTACAATGAGCAGTTCTTC	CASRLQVTSYNEQFF
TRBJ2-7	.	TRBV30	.	TGTGCCTGGAGAAAGGGTGTGAACGAGCAGTACTTC	CAWRKGVNEQYF
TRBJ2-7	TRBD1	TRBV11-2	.	TGTGCCAGCAGCTTAGACCGACAGGGGGCTAGGGAGCAGTACTTC	CASSLDRQGAREQYF
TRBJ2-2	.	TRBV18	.	TGTGCCAGCTCACCACTTCCGGGACAAAACACCGGGGAGCTGTTTTTT	CASSPLPGQNTGELFF
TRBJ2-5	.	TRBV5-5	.	TGTGCCAGCAGCTTGTCTTGGGGGCAAGAGACCCAGTACTTC	CASSLSWGQETQYF
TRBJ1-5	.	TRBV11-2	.	TGTGCCAGCAGCCCCAGGGAAGGGCAGCCCCAGCATTTT	CASSPREGQPQHF
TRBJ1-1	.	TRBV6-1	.	TGTGCCAGCAGTGCGCACTTGAACACTGAAGCTTTCTTT	CASSAHLNTEAFF
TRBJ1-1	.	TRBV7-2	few	TGTGCCAGCAGCACGTCAAGAAGAACTGAAGCTTTCTTT	CASSTSRRTEAFF
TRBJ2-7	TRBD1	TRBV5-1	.	TGCGCCAGCAGCTTGGTACAGAACCGACAGGGTTCCCACGAGCAGTACTTC	CASSLVQNRQGSHEQYF
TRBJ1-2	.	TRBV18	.	TGTGCCAGCTCCGCAGACAGTCTTAACTATGGCTACACCTTC	CASSADSLNYGYTF
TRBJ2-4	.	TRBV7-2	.	TGTGCCAGCAGCTTAGTAGTGGGGCCGGCCAAAAACATTCAGTACTTC	CASSLVVGPAKNIQYF
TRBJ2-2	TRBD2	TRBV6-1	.	TGTGCCAGCGACTTAGCGGGGGGTACCGGGGAGCTGTTTTTT	CASDLAGGTGELFF
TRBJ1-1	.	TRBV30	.	TGTGCCTGGAGGGGGCCCGGGAACACTGAAGCTTTCTTT	CAWRGPGNTEAFF
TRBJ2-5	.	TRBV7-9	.	TGTGCCAGCAGCTTTCGGGGGAAGCAAGAGACCCAGTACTTC	CASSFRGKQETQYF
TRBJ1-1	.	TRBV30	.	TGTGCCTGGAGTGTACAGCGACGCGCTTTCTTT	CAWSVQRRAFF
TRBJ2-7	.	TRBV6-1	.	TGTGCCAGCAGTGAGGGATGGCAGAAGACCTACGAGCAGTACTTC	CASSEGWQKTYEQYF
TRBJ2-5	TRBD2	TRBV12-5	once	TGTGCTAGTGGTTTGGTACTAGCGGGGGTCTCTGGAGAGACCCAGTACTTC	CASGLVLAGVSGETQYF
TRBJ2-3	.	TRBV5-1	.	TGCGCCAGCAGCTTGTATATGGGGGGCACAGATACGCAGTATTTT	CASSLYMGGTDTQYF
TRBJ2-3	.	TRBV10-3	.	TGTGCCATCAGTGAGAGCGCCGGGAGCGCAGATACGCAGTATTTT	CAISESAGSADTQYF
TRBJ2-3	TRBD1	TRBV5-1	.	TGCGCCAGCAGCTTGGCCAAGGGGGCAAAAGATACGCAGTATTTT	CASSLAKGAKDTQYF
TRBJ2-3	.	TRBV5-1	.	TGCGCCAGCAGCCTACAAGGGGTAGATACGCAGTATTTT	CASSLQGVDTQYF
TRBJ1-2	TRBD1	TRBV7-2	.	TGTGCCAGCAGCTTAGATGGACAGGGGGCGCGAGGCTACACCTTC	CASSLDGQGARGYTF
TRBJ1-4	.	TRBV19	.	TGTGCCAGTAGAAGCAGGGGTTTACCTAATGAAAAACTGTTTTTT	CASRSRGLPNEKLFF
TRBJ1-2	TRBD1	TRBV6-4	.	TGTGCCAGCAAACGAACAGGGGGCGACTATGGCTACACCTTC	CASKRTGGDYGYTF